Shown below are 28 T cell receptor beta chains from a single sample sequenced in a study of cytomegalovirus exposure and HLA in healthy donors. Primers: 60 Vbeta forward and 13 Jbeta reverse. Here immunoSEQ multiplex PCR was the method, and the copy in TCRdb shows in-frame clones only, minus some. The sample shows around 140,000 clones, roughly four fifths of them seen only once. Sequences were obtained from PBMCs. The source of these receptors is a woman aged 55-75 years in good health and CMV-seropositive.

The chain combines TRBV28 with TRBJ2-1; D remains ambiguous. The CDR3 contains 15 residues. Germline V gives CDR1 MDHEN, CDR2 SYDVKM. Deletions cut 1 base from V and 3 bases from J, with 10 bases between. The CDR3 DNA follows: TGTGCCAGCAGTTTATCGGGTCTATACTACAATGAGCAGTTCTTC. It encodes CASSLSGLYYNEQFF.

This clone was detected a few times. This chain connects TRBV6-1 to TRBJ1-1; the D gene is possibly TRBD1 (6 bases). Germline V lookup: CDR1 MNHNS, CDR2 SASEGT. The CDR3 is made up of 13 amino acids. Trimming cost V 7 bases and J 1 base, with 10 bases left between them. Here the CDR3 DNA reads TGTGCCAGCATCAGGGGTTGGAACACTGAAGCTTTCTTT. Encoded protein: CASIRGWNTEAFF.

The chain carries TRBV6-6 and TRBJ2-4, with TRBD1 as a possible D gene (5 bases). Germline V gives CDR1 MNHNY, CDR2 SVGAGI (reference sequence). The CDR3 sequence is 12 residues long. V was shortened by 9 bases and J by 4 bases, with 10 bases between the two germline ends. The chain's CDR3 is CASSDSKNIQYF. CDR3 coding DNA: TGTGCCAGTTCAGACAGTAAAAACATTCAGTACTTC.

The V call is TRBV28, the J call TRBJ1-5, with 7 bases matching TRBD1. In germline, CDR1 is MDHEN, CDR2 SYDVKM. With 2 bases clipped from V and 5 bases from J, the junction kept 6 bases outside the gene matches. This CDR3 contains 15 residues. The CDR3, as DNA: TGTGCCAGCAGTTTACGAAGGGACAGTTATCAGCCCCAGCATTTT. Protein: CASSLRRDSYQPQHF.

The chain combines TRBV28 with TRBJ2-3; 7 bases line up with TRBD2. This CDR3 is built from 15 residues. V lost 2 bases to trimming and J lost 3 bases; unmatched junction nucleotides: 5. CDR1 MDHEN and CDR2 SYDVKM come from the germline V gene. The CDR3 loop reads CASSLRGRETDTQYF. The CDR3, as DNA: TGTGCCAGCAGTTTAAGAGGGAGGGAGACAGATACGCAGTATTTT. The full variable domain, completed using reference TRBV28 and TRBJ2-3, is DVKVTQSSRYLVKRTGEKVFLECVQDMDHENMFWYRQDPGLGLRLIYFSYDVKMKEKGDIPEGYSVSREKKERFSLILESASTNQTSMYLCASSLRGRETDTQYFGPGTRLTVL.

V is TRBV9 and J is TRBJ2-7, with 8 bases fitting TRBD1. Trimming at V came to 3 bases and at J to 2 bases, leaving 4 bases not matched to a gene. The CDR3 has 14 residues. Germline V gene data show CDR1 as SGDLS and CDR2 as YYNGEE. The CDR3 DNA is TGTGCCAGCAGCGCCGGGACAGGACCCTACGAGCAGTACTTC. Its protein product is CASSAGTGPYEQYF.

The V call is TRBV28, the J call TRBJ1-5; D is perhaps TRBD1 (5 bases). This CDR3 region has 16 residues. The ends were cut back, 2 bases at V and 6 bases at J, with 17 bases in the middle. Germline values: CDR1 MDHEN, CDR2 SYDVKM. The chain's CDR3 is CASSLTEGAHRQPQHF. The CDR3 nucleotides read TGTGCCAGCAGTTTAACGGAAGGGGCGCACCGTCAGCCCCAGCATTTT.

This clone was observed a single time. The chain links TRBV27 to TRBJ2-7; 9 bases are shared with TRBD1. The germline gives CDR1 MNHEY, CDR2 SMNVEV (reference sequence). CDR3 length: 13 residues. V was pared by 3 bases and J by 7 bases, with 4 bases of the junction left unmatched. As DNA, the CDR3 is TGTGCCAGCAGTTTCGGAGGACAGGGGGAGCAGTACTTC. Translated: CASSFGGQGEQYF.

The chain couples TRBV6-5 to TRBJ2-7; the match to TRBD1 covers 7 bases. Germline CDR1 and CDR2: MNHEY and SVGAGI. The V gene end was trimmed by 7 bases and the J gene end by 0 bases; junction bases not matched to a gene: 3. The CDR3 has 13 amino acids. CDR3 bases: TGTGCCAGCAAAGGGACAGCCTCCTACGAGCAGTACTTC. This sequence encodes CASKGTASYEQYF.

The CDR3 here is CASSTPDRKHQPQHF. Written as DNA, the CDR3 is TGTGCCAGTAGTACCCCGGACAGAAAACATCAGCCCCAGCATTTT. The J gene is TRBJ1-5, the V gene TRBV19; D is perhaps TRBD1 (6 bases). The V gene's germline CDR1 is LNHDA and CDR2 SQIVND (reference sequence). The length of the CDR3 is 15 residues. V lost 4 bases, J lost 5 bases, and 15 bases lay in between.

This CDR3 reads CASDRGRDYGYTF. The CDR3 DNA is TGTGCCAGCGACAGGGGGCGCGACTATGGCTACACCTTC. The rearrangement links TRBV6-1 to TRBJ1-2; 10 nucleotides line up with TRBD1. The CDR3 sequence is 13 residues long. Germline trimming cut 8 bases from V and 3 bases from J; bases unmatched to any gene: 3. Germline V gene data show CDR1 as MNHNS and CDR2 as SASEGT.

V usage is TRBV18 and J usage is TRBJ2-7; TRBD2 is a possible D gene (6 bases). The CDR3 is 17 amino acids. The germline V and J ends were trimmed by 0 bases and 5 bases, with 20 bases remaining between them. In germline, CDR1 is KGHSH, CDR2 LQKENI. CDR3 residues: CASSPPSGGTLRNEQYF. CDR3 coding DNA: TGTGCCAGCTCACCACCGTCGGGCGGGACCCTGAGAAACGAGCAGTACTTC.

The chain links TRBV28 to TRBJ1-1; unclear D gene. Per germline, CDR1 MDHEN and CDR2 SYDVKM. V lost 3 bases, J lost 0 bases, and 11 bases lay in between. This CDR3 is built from 15 residues. The CDR3 is CASSFGGDVNTEAFF. The CDR3 DNA is TGTGCCAGCAGTTTCGGTGGAGACGTGAACACTGAAGCTTTCTTT.

The gene calls are TRBV10-3 and TRBJ1-1; D is perhaps TRBD1 (6 bases). The length of the CDR3 is 16 residues. The germline V and J ends were trimmed by 2 bases and 7 bases, with 20 bases remaining between them. The germline V gene encodes CDR1 ENHRY and CDR2 SYGVKD. In DNA form, the CDR3 reads TGTGCCATCAGTGAGCCCTTGGCCGGTGGGGGCGGTGAAGCTTTCTTT. Translation gives CAISEPLAGGGGEAFF.

The chain couples TRBV7-8 to TRBJ2-7, with 9 bases aligning to TRBD2. Germline V gene lookup returns CDR1 SGHVS and CDR2 FQNEAQ. The junction had 9 bases not matched to a gene; V was cut back by 6 bases and J by 0 bases. The CDR3 is made up of 16 amino acids. CDR3 DNA: TGTGCCAGCAGTACGACTAGCGGTTTAATCTCCTACGAGCAGTACTTC. Protein sequence: CASSTTSGLISYEQYF.

J is TRBJ1-5 and V is TRBV7-2, with D tentatively TRBD1 (5 bases). Per germline, CDR1 SGHTA and CDR2 FQGNSA. The CDR3 totals 13 residues. V was cut by 5 bases and J by 6 bases, with 11 bases left in between. CDR3 region: CASSPRRGQPQHF. Here the CDR3 DNA reads TGTGCCAGCAGCCCCCGTAGGGGTCAGCCCCAGCATTTT.

The chain couples TRBV21-1 to TRBJ2-2; no check of the table's D call, TRBD1, against the DNA was made. TRBV21-1 is annotated as a pseudogene. This CDR3 spans 15 amino acids. The CDR3 loop reads CASSKQGSPTGELFF. The CDR3 bases are TGTGCCAGCAGCAAACAGGGAAGTCCCACCGGGGAGCTGTTTTTT.

V usage is TRBV27 and J usage is TRBJ2-7; weak D call: TRBD1 (5 bases). The CDR3 length is 15 residues. Looked up from germline, CDR1 is MNHEY and CDR2 is SMNVEV (reference sequence). Trimming left V 2 bases short and J 0 bases short, with 11 bases between. The CDR3 loop reads CASSLMGLSSYEQYF. The CDR3 nucleotides are TGTGCCAGCAGTTTAATGGGGCTTAGCTCCTACGAGCAGTACTTC.

This rearrangement joins TRBV10-3 to TRBJ1-2; perhaps TRBD1 as D (5 bases). The V gene lost 0 bases and the J gene lost 4 bases, with 6 bases spanning the gap. CDR1 and CDR2 from the germline V gene are ENHRY and SYGVKD. This CDR3 contains 13 residues. CDR3 bases: TGTGCCATCAGTGAGTCAAGGGGCTATGGCTACACCTTC. It codes for CAISESRGYGYTF.

The chain carries TRBV28 and TRBJ1-2, with D unresolved. Germline values: CDR1 MDHEN, CDR2 SYDVKM. The CDR3 totals 13 residues. Trimming took off 2 bases at V and 8 bases at J, with 12 bases between the two ends. In DNA, the CDR3 is TGTGCCAGCAGTTTAATCGGGAAGTGGGGCTACACCTTC. Translating gives CASSLIGKWGYTF.

This clone showed up just a few times. The chain links TRBV2 to TRBJ2-5; 7 bases map to TRBD2. Trimming cost V 8 bases and J 2 bases; bases outside gene matches: 5. The CDR3 extends over 13 amino acids. CDR1 and CDR2 (germline): SNHLY, FYNNEI. CDR3 nucleotide sequence: TGTGCCAGCGAGTCTAGCGGACAAGAGACCCAGTACTTC. Protein: CASESSGQETQYF.

The chain is built from TRBV4-2 and TRBJ2-5, with TRBD2 matching over 7 bases. Germline-derived CDR1 and CDR2 are LGHNA and YNFKEQ. This CDR3 has 18 amino acids. The J segment lost 2 bases and the V segment lost 1 base, leaving 13 bases of the junction unmatched. This chain's CDR3 is CASSQAQRGTPGQETQYF. The CDR3 nucleotides are TGTGCCAGCAGCCAAGCCCAGCGGGGCACTCCGGGACAAGAGACCCAGTACTTC.

J is TRBJ2-1 and V is TRBV19, with a tentative D call TRBD2 (5 bases). Germline-derived CDR1 and CDR2 are LNHDA and SQIVND (reference sequence). This CDR3 comprises 16 residues. Trimming shortened V by 2 bases and J by 7 bases, and 18 bases separated the two germline ends. The DNA for the CDR3 is TGTGCCAGTAGTATACGTTCGGGAAGGGCCTTGAATGAGCAGTTCTTC. Translated, it gives CASSIRSGRALNEQFF. The variable domain in full, completed from reference TRBV19 and TRBJ2-1, reads DGGITQSPKYLFRKEGQNVTLSCEQNLNHDAMYWYRQDPGQGLRLIYYSQIVNDFQKGDIAEGYSVSREKKESFPLTVTSAQKNPTAFYLCASSIRSGRALNEQFFGPGTRLTVL.

The rearrangement uses TRBV19 and TRBJ1-3; D is possibly TRBD1 (5 bases). Trimming stripped 5 bases from V and 3 bases from J, with 17 bases between. This CDR3 is built from 16 residues. The V gene's germline CDR1 is LNHDA and CDR2 SQIVND (reference sequence). CDR3 nucleotides: TGTGCCAGTAGTGCGGTGGCCCGGGGGATTGGAAACACCATATATTTT. Translated, it gives CASSAVARGIGNTIYF. The full variable domain, rest sourced from reference TRBV19 and TRBJ1-3, is DGGITQSPKYLFRKEGQNVTLSCEQNLNHDAMYWYRQDPGQGLRLIYYSQIVNDFQKGDIAEGYSVSREKKESFPLTVTSAQKNPTAFYLCASSAVARGIGNTIYFGEGSWLTVV.

The rearrangement joins TRBV19 to TRBJ2-5; possibly TRBD1 for D (6 bases). The CDR3 runs 14 residues. The V end lost 3 bases, the J end lost 7 bases, and 15 bases lay between the germline ends. CDR1 and CDR2 from the germline V gene are LNHDA and SQIVND (reference sequence). CDR3 region: CASSIQGPLGTQYF. The CDR3 DNA follows: TGTGCCAGTAGTATCCAGGGGCCCCTTGGGACCCAGTACTTC.

This chain connects TRBV7-6 to TRBJ2-1, with a weak D call TRBD2 (6 bases). The CDR3 sequence is 15 residues long. The V gene's germline CDR1 is SGHVS and CDR2 FNYEAQ. V gave up 6 bases and J gave up 10 bases, with 22 bases separating them. Written as DNA, the CDR3 is TGTGCCAGCAGTAAAACCGCGGGGCCTAGCGCCGAGCAGTTCTTC. It translates to CASSKTAGPSAEQFF.

This chain uses TRBV7-3 with TRBJ2-7, with D possibly TRBD2 on 5 matching bases. This CDR3 region has 12 residues. Per germline, CDR1 SGHTA and CDR2 FQGTGA. V was pared by 3 bases and J by 6 bases, with 9 bases between. CDR3 DNA sequence: TGTGCCAGCAGCTTGACGGGAACCGAGCAGTACTTC. This encodes CASSLTGTEQYF.

The chain recombines TRBV2 with TRBJ1-5; the D gene is possibly TRBD1 (6 bases). Germline assignment: CDR1 SNHLY and CDR2 FYNNEI. The CDR3 extends over 12 amino acids. The ends were cut back, 8 bases at V and 7 bases at J, with 12 bases in the middle. CDR3: CASAGVEQPQHF. CDR3 bases: TGTGCCAGCGCAGGGGTGGAACAGCCCCAGCATTTT.